The 20 T cell receptor beta chains below come from one sample, sequenced in a study of Ad26.COV2.S vaccination and SARS-CoV-2 variants. Indicated treatment: around 19 received Ad26.COV2.S at low or high dose, single or two shots; a few received placebo; per-sample allocation not given. All samples were drawn on day 63, counting from the first vaccine or placebo injection. The data were produced by immunoSEQ multiplex PCR, yet TCRdb's version contains in-frame clones alone and is incomplete. The repertoire has 380,000 or so clones, about 89% of them found once; the top ten carry about 4.6%. Sample: peripheral blood, taken in a trial of Ad26.COV2.S vaccine versus placebo. Receptors were obtained from a person aged 18-60 years who received the Ad26.COV2.S COVID-19 vaccine or a placebo.

The V gene is TRBV5-6, the J gene TRBJ1-1; the match to TRBD1 covers 7 bases. The CDR3 sequence is 15 residues long. Germline V gene sequence: CDR1 SGHDT, CDR2 YYEEEE. Trimming took 4 bases from V and 5 from J; bases not matched to a gene: 11. Written as DNA, the CDR3 is TGTGCCAGCAGCCCGCGACAGGGAGGTGGGACTGAAGCTTTCTTT. Amino acids: CASSPRQGGGTEAFF.

The V gene is TRBV2, the J gene TRBJ2-7, with TRBD1 identical over 8 bases. Germline lookup yields CDR1 SNHLY and CDR2 FYNNEI. CDR3 length equals 15 residues. The J segment lost 3 bases and the V segment lost 6 bases, leaving 10 bases of the junction unmatched. CDR3 nucleotides: TGTGCCAGCAGCCCCTTCGGACAGGGTTTCTACGAGCAGTACTTC. This sequence encodes CASSPFGQGFYEQYF. Using reference TRBV2 and TRBJ2-7 for the parts outside the CDR3, the full variable domain is EPEVTQTPSHQVTQMGQEVILRCVPISNHLYFYWYRQILGQKVEFLVSFYNNEISEKSEIFDDQFSVERPDGSNFTLKIRSTKLEDSAMYFCASSPFGQGFYEQYFGPGTRLTVT.

J is TRBJ1-1 and V is TRBV29-1, with a weak D call TRBD1 (5 bases). V was cut by 3 bases and J by 1 base, with 15 bases left in between. The CDR3 runs 15 residues. The germline V gene has CDR1 SQVTM and CDR2 ANQGSEA. This CDR3 is CSVDLLGVGNTEAFF. The CDR3 DNA reads as TGCAGCGTTGATTTATTGGGGGTTGGGAACACTGAAGCTTTCTTT.

The CDR3 spells CASSPKVGGPEAFF. The CDR3 nucleotides are TGTGCCAGCAGCCCAAAAGTGGGGGGTCCTGAAGCTTTCTTT. The genes are TRBV7-9 and TRBJ1-1; possibly TRBD1 for D (5 bases). Looked up from germline, CDR1 is SEHNR and CDR2 is FQNEAQ (reference sequence). Trimming stripped 5 bases from V and 6 bases from J, with 16 bases between. This CDR3 region has 14 residues.

This clone appeared a single time. The V gene is TRBV28, the J gene TRBJ1-5, with 7 bases that match TRBD1. CDR3 length: 15 amino acids. V shed 7 bases and J 2 bases; nucleotides not matched to a gene: 8. Germline CDR1 MDHEN, CDR2 SYDVKM. The CDR3 DNA is TGTGCCAGCACGACCCTCGGACAGGGCAATCAGCCCCAGCATTTT. This codes for CASTTLGQGNQPQHF.

The CDR3 protein is CASSFFSGNYGYTF. The CDR3 DNA sequence: TGTGCCAGCAGTTTCTTTTCGGGGAACTATGGCTACACCTTC. The rearrangement links TRBV28 to TRBJ1-2; D unresolved. The CDR3 has 14 amino acids. Germline CDR1 is MDHEN and CDR2 is SYDVKM. Trimming stripped 3 bases from V and 2 bases from J, with 10 bases between.

The sample holds a few counts of this clone. The chain has TRBV7-8 and TRBJ1-3; D unclear. The CDR3 extends over 14 amino acids. Germline CDR1 reads SGHVS; CDR2 reads FQNEAQ. Trimming shortened V by 1 base and J by 1 base, and 5 bases separated the two germline ends. CDR3 protein: CASSLGFSGNTIYF. The CDR3 DNA reads TGTGCCAGCAGCTTAGGGTTTTCTGGAAACACCATATATTTT.

This chain connects TRBV6-6 to TRBJ2-1; 11 bases agree with TRBD1. The germline CDR1 and CDR2 sequences are MNHNY and SVGAGI (reference sequence). Trimming cost V 0 bases and J 10 bases; bases outside gene matches: 8. This CDR3 is built from 16 residues. Here the CDR3 reads CASSYSGQGGTREQFF. In DNA form, the CDR3 reads TGTGCCAGCAGTTACTCGGGACAGGGGGGTACAAGAGAGCAGTTCTTC.

The chain recombines TRBV3-1 (or the pseudogene TRBV3-2) with TRBJ2-1; TRBD2 agrees at 12 bases. Per germline, CDR1 LGHDT and CDR2 YNNKEL (reference sequence). Trimming at V came to 6 bases and at J to 3 bases, leaving 9 bases not matched to a gene. This CDR3 has 17 residues. Here the CDR3 DNA reads TGTGCCAGCAGACCTAGCGGACTAGCGGGGCACTACAATGAGCAGTTCTTC. Amino acids: CASRPSGLAGHYNEQFF.

The rearrangement links TRBV7-2 to TRBJ1-1; the D gene is possibly TRBD1 (5 bases). In germline, CDR1 is SGHTA, CDR2 FQGNSA. The CDR3 is 14 amino acids. With 4 bases removed from V and 1 base from J, the gap between germline ends came to 10 bases. In DNA, the CDR3 is TGTGCCAGCAGCTACCTGGGGGGGAACACTGAAGCTTTCTTT. Translating it yields CASSYLGGNTEAFF.

A single count supports this clone. The V call is TRBV6-5, the J call TRBJ1-1; D gene uncertain. CDR1 and CDR2 (germline): MNHEY, SVGAGI. CDR3 length: 14 amino acids. V gave up 1 base and J gave up 2 bases, with 8 bases separating them. CDR3 DNA: TGTGCCAGCAGTTACTTCGAGGGAAACACTGAAGCTTTCTTT. This gives the protein CASSYFEGNTEAFF.

The rearrangement uses TRBV27 and TRBJ1-4; 8 nucleotides agree with TRBD1. The CDR3 totals 14 residues. V trimming: 7 bases; J trimming: 5 bases; junction bases outside the gene matches: 6. The germline V gene encodes CDR1 MNHEY and CDR2 SMNVEV (reference sequence). DNA of the CDR3: TGTGCCAGCACCGACAGGGGCCCCAATGAAAAACTGTTTTTT. Amino acids: CASTDRGPNEKLFF.

V and J are TRBV7-9 and TRBJ2-1; TRBD1 matches at 9 bases. Germline V gene data show CDR1 as SEHNR and CDR2 as FQNEAQ (reference sequence). J was trimmed by 8 bases and V by 6 bases; bases with no gene match: 5. This CDR3 comprises 13 residues. CDR3 residues: CASRRDRDHEQFF. The CDR3 DNA follows: TGTGCCAGCAGAAGGGACAGGGACCATGAGCAGTTCTTC.

The genes are TRBV27 and TRBJ2-2; D may be TRBD1 or TRBD2 (6 bases each). CDR3 length equals 12 residues. Between the trimmed V and J ends, which lost 8 bases and 6 bases, there was a span of 10 bases. Germline V gene lookup returns CDR1 MNHEY and CDR2 SMNVEV (reference sequence). The CDR3 loop reads CASWRGAGELFF. DNA of the CDR3: TGTGCCAGCTGGAGGGGGGCCGGGGAGCTGTTTTTT.

The gene calls are TRBV7-2 and TRBJ1-1; 8 bases line up with TRBD1. V shed 2 bases, J shed 3 bases, and the junction held 5 bases outside the gene matches. The CDR3 sequence is 15 residues long. The germline CDR1 and CDR2 sequences are SGHTA and FQGNSA. CDR3 nucleotides: TGTGCCAGCAGCTTATATTCGACAGGGGACACTGAAGCTTTCTTT. It specifies CASSLYSTGDTEAFF.

The chain combines TRBV4-2 with TRBJ1-2; D call uncertain. V lost 0 bases, J lost 0 bases, and 11 bases lay in between. The CDR3 consists of 16 residues. Germline-derived CDR1 and CDR2 are LGHNA and YNFKEQ. CDR3 nucleotide sequence: TGTGCCAGCAGCCAAGATGGGCAGCTTACTAACTATGGCTACACCTTC. It codes for CASSQDGQLTNYGYTF.

The V and J genes are TRBV5-5 and TRBJ1-1; 8 nucleotides agree with TRBD1. V was pared by 1 base and J by 1 base, with 9 bases of the junction left unmatched. The CDR3 covers 17 residues. CDR1 and CDR2 from the germline V gene are SGHKS and YYEKEE (reference sequence). CDR3 sequence reads: CASSLRTGRVWNTEAFF. CDR3 bases: TGTGCCAGCAGCTTGAGGACAGGGAGGGTATGGAACACTGAAGCTTTCTTT.

The V and J genes are TRBV4-1 and TRBJ1-4; D unclear. Per germline, CDR1 MGHRA and CDR2 YSYEKL. Trimming cost V 0 bases and J 1 base, with 6 bases left between them. This CDR3 comprises 15 residues. The CDR3 region has the DNA TGCGCCAGCAGCCAAGAAGGAGAAACTAATGAAAAACTGTTTTTT. Protein: CASSQEGETNEKLFF.

The chain carries TRBV10-3 and TRBJ1-6, with D possibly TRBD1 on 6 matching bases. Trimming pared 4 bases from V and 11 bases from J, leaving 15 bases between. In germline, CDR1 is ENHRY, CDR2 SYGVKD. The length of the CDR3 is 14 residues. The DNA of the CDR3 is TGTGCCATCAGTGGTTACAGGGACAATGCACCCCTCCACTTT. Amino acid sequence: CAISGYRDNAPLHF.

Comment on this clone: The sample holds other DNA sequences that translate to the same CDR3. This chain joins TRBV7-9 and TRBJ2-7; possibly TRBD1 for D (6 bases). Germline V gives CDR1 SEHNR, CDR2 FQNEAQ (reference sequence). The CDR3 is 13 amino acids. Trimming removed 4 bases from V and 1 base from J, with 8 bases in between. CDR3 protein: CASSSDRSYEQYF. DNA of the CDR3: TGTGCCAGCAGCTCAGACAGGTCCTACGAGCAGTACTTC.